This paragraph reports one TCR beta chain. No antigen is known for it. Other DNA sequences in the same sample also yield this CDR3. The sample belongs to a study of shared clonotypes between healthy human individuals. Study details: Those who served as donors were a couple of women and a few men between the ages of 18 and 49.

Germline CDR1 and CDR2: MNHEY and SMNVEV (reference sequence). With 0 bases removed from V and 3 bases from J, the gap between germline ends came to 6 bases. The length of the CDR3 is 14 residues. Measured with immunoSEQ multiplex PCR; TCRdb has only the in-frame clones, and not every one. Among 550,000 to 600,000 clones listed, 95% to 98% were seen once. Findings and caveats of the study: Naive subsets typically showed greater estimated richness than memory subsets. Clonotype sharing across donors was expected to vary with sequencing depth.

Cells designated naive CD8 were CD45RO-negative and were positively selected for CCR7, with terminally differentiated effector memory CD45RA+ cells excluded. The source is a man younger than 40 in good health. The sequenced sample consisted of naive CD8+ T cells sorted from blood. This rearrangement joins TRBV27 to TRBJ2-1, with D tentatively TRBD1 (5 bases). CDR3 amino acids: CASSLSGLYNEQFF. CDR3 nucleotide sequence: TGTGCCAGCAGTTTATCGGGGCTCTACAATGAGCAGTTCTTC.